The rows below give T cell receptor beta chains drawn from one sample of a study of T cells after yellow fever vaccination. TCRdb itself ran the 5' RACE reads through MiXCR, one entry per CDR3 protein. There are hundreds of thousands of distinct CDR3 sequences in the sample; around 6.5% occur only once, and over 12% lies in the top ten. The specimen was PBMCs, collected 5 days after the yellow fever booster vaccination. These receptors were obtained from a man aged 30 to 45 who received the YFV17D yellow fever vaccine. CDR3s include the opening cysteine and the closing phenylalanine or tryptophan. Fields, in order: V gene, D gene, clone size, J gene, CDR3 protein, CDR3 DNA. D genes are given only for firm matches. Clone size is shown for a subset of rows, as once, few, many or a class of expanded clone.

>TRBV27|TRBD1|NA|TRBJ1-6
CASSQRRDRGLSYNSPLHF
TGTGCCAGCAGTCAACGCCGGGACAGGGGTCTGTCCTATAATTCACCCCTCCACTTT
>TRBV20-1|NA|many|TRBJ2-3
CSGGPPTDTQYF
TGCAGCGGAGGCCCGCCGACAGATACGCAGTATTTT
>TRBV2|TRBD2|few|TRBJ2-5
CASSGLAKETQYF
TGTGCCAGCAGTGGACTAGCGAAAGAGACCCAGTACTTC
>TRBV11-2|NA|NA|TRBJ1-1
CASSLGQGQAFF
TGTGCCAGCAGCTTAGGGCAGGGGCAAGCTTTCTTT
>TRBV7-6|TRBD1|many|TRBJ2-6
CASSFSWKGASGANVLTF
TGTGCCAGCAGCTTCTCATGGAAGGGGGCCTCTGGGGCCAACGTCCTGACTTTC
>TRBV7-2|TRBD2|NA|TRBJ2-1
CASSPTHQAGDEQFF
TGTGCCAGCAGCCCAACCCACCAGGCGGGAGATGAGCAGTTCTTC
>TRBV6-1|NA|many|TRBJ1-1
CATTRTRNTEAFF
TGTGCCACCACCCGGACCAGGAACACTGAAGCTTTCTTT
>TRBV12-3/TRBV12-4|NA|many|TRBJ2-7
CASSFLTVQYF
TGTGCCAGCAGTTTTTTAACAGTTCAGTACTTC
>TRBV5-1|TRBD1|many|TRBJ2-3
CASSLDTGGPLSTDTQYF
TGCGCCAGCAGCTTGGACACAGGGGGCCCCCTCAGCACAGATACGCAGTATTTT
>TRBV6-1|NA|few|TRBJ2-5
CASSWGELGTQYF
TGTGCCAGCAGCTGGGGGGAATTAGGGACCCAGTACTTC
>TRBV7-2|NA|NA|TRBJ2-7
CASSTLTFYEQYF
TGTGCCAGCAGCACCCTGACCTTCTACGAGCAGTACTTC
>TRBV20-1|TRBD2|few|TRBJ2-1
CSASPAGGYNEQFF
TGCAGTGCTTCCCCAGCGGGAGGGTACAATGAGCAGTTCTTC
>TRBV29-1|TRBD2|few|TRBJ2-7
CSVELAGYEQYF
TGCAGCGTTGAACTAGCGGGATACGAGCAGTACTTC
>TRBV4-3|TRBD2|many|TRBJ2-1
CASSQVVGGSYNEQFF
TGCGCCAGCAGCCAAGTGGTGGGAGGGTCCTACAATGAGCAGTTCTTC
>TRBV20-1|TRBD1|few|TRBJ1-5
CSASGQESNQPQHF
TGCAGTGCCTCGGGACAGGAGAGCAATCAGCCCCAGCATTTT
>TRBV7-2|NA|few|TRBJ1-2
CASTPMGLGAYGYTF
TGTGCCAGCACCCCCATGGGCTTGGGGGCCTATGGCTACACCTTC
>TRBV5-1|NA|few|TRBJ2-7
CASSSLLNYEQYF
TGCGCCAGCAGCTCGCTTCTCAACTACGAGCAGTACTTC
>TRBV6-5|NA|few|TRBJ1-6
CASKNGSLGLLHLSPLHF
TGTGCCAGCAAAAACGGTTCGCTAGGTCTCCTCCACCTTTCACCCCTCCACTTT
>TRBV12-3/TRBV12-4|TRBD1|many|TRBJ2-7
CASNEGTVNYEQYF
TGTGCCAGCAACGAAGGGACAGTAAACTACGAGCAGTACTTC
>TRBV18|NA|NA|TRBJ2-5
CASSPGDGLYF
TGTGCCAGCTCGCCCGGGGACGGCCTGTACTTC
>TRBV18|NA|few|TRBJ2-7
CASSPLISSYSGEQYF
TGTGCCAGCTCACCACTCATAAGCTCCTATTCGGGCGAGCAGTACTTC
>TRBV5-1|TRBD2|few|TRBJ2-5
CASSSPQGLAGQETQYF
TGCGCCAGCAGCTCCCCCCAGGGACTAGCGGGACAAGAGACCCAGTACTTC
>TRBV7-8|TRBD1|few|TRBJ2-7
CASSLATQGHSYEQYF
TGTGCCAGCAGCTTAGCTACACAGGGGCACTCCTACGAGCAGTACTTC
>TRBV2|NA|NA|TRBJ1-1
CAFSFWGRSGRDTEAFF
TGTGCCTTCAGTTTTTGGGGTCGGTCAGGACGGGACACTGAAGCTTTCTTT
>TRBV28|NA|few|TRBJ2-1
CASIRQGSYNEQFF
TGTGCCAGTATCCGGCAGGGTTCCTACAATGAGCAGTTCTTC
>TRBV7-9|TRBD2|many|TRBJ2-3
CASSLGGTSGYTDTQYF
TGTGCCAGCAGCTTAGGCGGGACTAGCGGGTACACAGATACGCAGTATTTT
>TRBV7-8|TRBD2|many|TRBJ2-3
CASSLVHAGGPTTQYF
TGTGCCAGCAGCCTAGTCCATGCGGGAGGACCAACTACGCAGTATTTT
>TRBV21-1|NA|NA|TRBJ2-5
CALRPIQETQYF
TGTGCCTTACGCCCCATCCAAGAGACCCAGTACTTC